This T cell receptor beta chain was sequenced during a study of control samples from healthy donors and cancer patients. Germline V gene lookup returns CDR1 LNHNV and CDR2 YYDKDF (reference sequence). V lost 0 bases to trimming and J lost 0 bases, with 12 bases between them. This CDR3 is built from 17 residues. Sequencing used immunoSEQ multiplex PCR; TCRdb keeps in-frame clones, though not all of them. The sample has 120,000 or so clones; around 86% are singletons. The chain links TRBV15 to TRBJ1-3; D remains unclear. The sample was blood. This TCR was sampled from a man aged 35-49 years in good health. As DNA, the CDR3 is TGTGCCACCAGCAGAGATCTCGGGCCAAGCTCTGGAAACACCATATATTTT. Its protein is CATSRDLGPSSGNTIYF.